The next 5 T cell receptor beta chains were all read from a single sample in a study of T cell responses to AZD1222 COVID-19 vaccine. Assay: immunoSEQ multiplex PCR; the TCRdb copy retains only in-frame clones and omits some. The sample has around 110,000 clones, around 90% seen once. Sequenced here: peripheral blood, sampled on day 0 of AZD1222 vaccination. Receptor source: an adult in good health.

The chain employs TRBV4-2 and TRBJ2-1, with 8 positions matching TRBD1. The CDR3 sequence is 15 residues long. Looked up from germline, CDR1 is LGHNA and CDR2 is YNFKEQ. The trim removed 4 bases at V and 4 bases at J, leaving 6 bases unmatched. In nucleotides, the CDR3 is TGTGCCAGCAGCCCAATCTACAGGGGGTACAATGAGCAGTTCTTC. It is translated as CASSPIYRGYNEQFF.

The V gene is TRBV21-1, the J gene TRBJ1-6; the D call of TRBD1 is as the table states it, not checked on the DNA. TRBV21-1 is recorded as a pseudogene. The CDR3 contains 16 residues. The CDR3 DNA follows: TGTGCCAGCACCCAATCACAGGGGATGGGGTCTTCACCCCTCCACTTT. Translated: CASTQSQGMGSSPLHF.

The chain joins TRBV5-4 to TRBJ2-1, with D maybe TRBD1 (5 bases). V lost 0 bases and J 3 bases, leaving 10 bases between the germline ends. Looked up from germline, CDR1 is SGHNT and CDR2 is YYREEE (reference sequence). This CDR3 contains 15 residues. The CDR3 loop is CASSLGGQHYNEQFF. DNA for the CDR3: TGTGCCAGCAGCTTGGGTGGACAACACTACAATGAGCAGTTCTTC.

This rearrangement joins TRBV5-6 to TRBJ2-3; D ambiguous. The germline V gene has CDR1 SGHDT and CDR2 YYEEEE. The CDR3 is 15 amino acids. The germline V and J ends were trimmed by 0 bases and 4 bases, with 12 bases remaining between them. The CDR3 bases are TGTGCCAGCAGCTTGGGGAGCTTCTTACCAGATACGCAGTATTTT. This translates into CASSLGSFLPDTQYF.

The rearrangement joins TRBV7-2 to TRBJ2-5, with TRBD2 matching over 8 bases. With V trimmed by 4 bases and J by 2 bases, 6 bases remained unmatched. The V gene's germline CDR1 is SGHTA and CDR2 FQGNSA. The CDR3 runs 15 residues. CDR3 residues: CASSSQAGAQETQYF. The CDR3 DNA is TGTGCCAGCAGCTCCCAAGCGGGGGCTCAAGAGACCCAGTACTTC.